The entry below describes one TCR beta chain. The source of the sample is a study of blood T cell repertoires in COVID-19. Background on the study: Sources were T cells, B-cell-depleted T cells, or PBMCs; the material itself was cDNA or gDNA.

Which cohort a participant joined came from the clinical history participants gave. Source study methods: Amplified reference gene primers provided the basis for estimating nucleated cell counts. The repertoire was sequenced with immunoSEQ multiplex PCR; TCRdb's copy has only in-frame clones and lacks some. The V and J calls and the clone size are those of that table, but D and trimming were determined from the DNA. Of approximately 440,000 clones listed, roughly 91% are singletons. The sequenced sample consisted of PBMCs or T cells enriched from blood (not recorded which). The clonotype originates from a man between 18 and 35 years old who had recovered from COVID-19.

The CDR3: CASSLGWEAGELFF. As DNA, the CDR3 is TGCGCCAGCAGCTTGGGTTGGGAGGCCGGGGAGCTGTTTTTT. The rearrangement uses TRBV5-1 and TRBJ2-2, with D possibly matching TRBD2 (6 bases). Trimming shortened V by 0 bases and J by 6 bases, and 9 bases separated the two germline ends. The germline V gene encodes CDR1 SGHRS and CDR2 YFSETQ. The CDR3 runs to 14 residues.